This entry lists 14 T cell receptor beta chains sequenced from one sample in a study of T cells after yellow fever vaccination. TCRdb analysed the 5' RACE reads with MiXCR anew, one entry per CDR3 protein. This table has 100,000 to 150,000 distinct CDR3 sequences, about 8.2% appearing once. Sequencing was performed on CD8+ T cells sorted from PBMCs, taken on the day of the yellow fever booster vaccination. The receptors were gathered from a man between 18 and 29 years old who received the YFV17D yellow fever vaccine.

This clonotype was counted a few times. The V and J genes are TRBV6-2 or TRBV6-3 and TRBJ2-7; a possible D gene is TRBD1 (6 bases). The germline gives CDR1 MNHEY, CDR2 SVGEGT. This CDR3 has 13 amino acids. The V end was cut by 2 bases, the J end by 7 bases, with 12 bases between. The CDR3 sequence is CASSYPDSPEQYV. The DNA for the CDR3 is TGTGCCAGCAGTTACCCGGACAGCCCGGAGCAGTACGTC.

V and J are TRBV20-1 and TRBJ2-3; 9 bases fit TRBD1. The germline gives CDR1 DFQATT, CDR2 SNEGSKA (reference sequence). V was clipped by 3 bases and J by 1 base; unmatched bases: 8. The CDR3 contains 16 residues. The CDR3 loop reads CSASEQGAFGTDTQYF. The CDR3, as DNA: TGCAGTGCTAGTGAACAGGGGGCGTTCGGCACAGATACGCAGTATTTT.

This clonotype was seen a handful of times. The V call is TRBV7-9, the J call TRBJ2-1; 7 bases agree with TRBD1. The V and J ends lost 5 bases and 10 bases, in that order; junction bases with no gene match: 5. CDR1 and CDR2 (germline): SEHNR, FQNEAQ (reference sequence). The CDR3 extends over 12 amino acids. This CDR3 reads CASSLTGYEQFF. The CDR3 DNA sequence: TGTGCCAGCAGCCTGACAGGGTACGAGCAGTTCTTC.

The chain couples TRBV10-3 to TRBJ1-1, with a weak D call TRBD1 (5 bases). Trimming shortened V by 9 bases and J by 7 bases, and 15 bases separated the two germline ends. Germline lookup yields CDR1 ENHRY and CDR2 SYGVKD. CDR3 length: 12 amino acids. CDR3 loop: CAIAAGAYEAFF. For the CDR3, the DNA is TGTGCCATTGCGGCCGGGGCATATGAAGCTTTCTTT.

The CDR3 here is CASSLFKDREMSYEQYF. The CDR3 DNA reads TGCGCCAGCAGTTTGTTTAAGGACAGAGAAATGAGTTACGAGCAGTACTTC. The chain uses TRBV10-2 and TRBJ2-7, with D maybe TRBD1 (6 bases). The CDR3 has 17 amino acids. V was clipped by 5 bases and J by 4 bases, with 24 bases between them. Looked up from germline, CDR1 is WSHSY and CDR2 is SAAADI.

This clonotype was counted only a few times. The chain uses TRBV27 and TRBJ2-5; 10 bases line up with TRBD2. The V gene's germline CDR1 is MNHEY and CDR2 SMNVEV (reference sequence). J lost 5 bases, V lost 6 bases, and 9 bases had no gene match. The CDR3 has 15 amino acids. CDR3 region: CASRTLAGRGETQYF. The CDR3 DNA reads as TGTGCCAGCAGGACACTAGCGGGGAGGGGGGAGACCCAGTACTTC.

The chain recombines TRBV5-6 with TRBJ1-1; no clear D. V lost 0 bases to trimming and J lost 5 bases, with 11 bases between them. CDR1 is SGHDT, CDR2 YYEEEE, per germline. This CDR3 spans 14 amino acids. The CDR3 DNA reads TGTGCCAGCAGCTTGGGCGGGGTTGTTACTGAAGCTTTCTTT. Encoded protein: CASSLGGVVTEAFF.

The chain uses TRBV9 and TRBJ1-4; possibly TRBD1 for D (5 bases). Germline values: CDR1 SGDLS, CDR2 YYNGEE. Trimming shortened V by 4 bases and J by 5 bases, and 27 bases separated the two germline ends. The CDR3 has 19 amino acids. The CDR3 spells CASSPFYGAGYSSNEKLFF. CDR3 nucleotides: TGTGCCAGCAGCCCTTTCTATGGGGCAGGTTATTCGTCCAATGAAAAACTGTTTTTT.

This clonotype was detected only a few times. The chain combines TRBV7-9 with TRBJ2-2, with 9 bases fitting TRBD2. Germline assignment: CDR1 SEHNR and CDR2 FQNEAQ (reference sequence). The V gene end was trimmed by 3 bases and the J gene end by 6 bases; junction bases not matched to a gene: 11. The CDR3 has 17 residues. CDR3 nucleotide sequence: TGTGCCAGCAGCTTTTCTTCTGGCGGGGGGGCCCCCGGGGAGCTGTTTTTT. Encoded protein: CASSFSSGGGAPGELFF.

This clonotype was detected a few times. The chain uses TRBV9 and TRBJ2-3; D is uncertain. The germline gives CDR1 SGDLS, CDR2 YYNGEE. Trimming took off 3 bases at V and 11 bases at J, with 16 bases between the two ends. There are 13 residues in the CDR3. The CDR3 region is CASSAHEAGMQYF. In DNA, the CDR3 is TGTGCCAGCAGCGCTCACGAGGCTGGTATGCAGTATTTT.

The table lists this clonotype with a few counts. The chain has TRBV29-1 and TRBJ2-2; no reliable D call. There are 11 residues in the CDR3. Per the germline V gene, CDR1 is SQVTM and CDR2 is ANQGSEA. Trimming removed 7 bases at V and 3 bases at J, with 6 bases between. CDR3 nucleotide sequence: TGCAGCGGTGTAGACACCGGGGAGCTGTTTTTT. Protein: CSGVDTGELFF.

The V and J genes are TRBV7-6 and TRBJ1-6; possibly TRBD1 for D (6 bases). The germline V gene has CDR1 SGHVS and CDR2 FNYEAQ. The CDR3 contains 16 residues. V was shortened by 8 bases and J by 6 bases, with 20 bases between the two germline ends. CDR3 DNA sequence: TGTGCCAGCTCCCCCTTGGGGGGGCAAGCTAATTCACCCCTCCACTTT. Residues: CASSPLGGQANSPLHF.

There are many counts of this clonotype. The rearrangement joins TRBV4-3 to TRBJ1-2; tentatively, D is TRBD1 (5 bases). The CDR3 runs 15 residues. The germline gives CDR1 LGHNA, CDR2 YSLEER. Trimming shortened V by 1 base and J by 6 bases, and 15 bases separated the two germline ends. The CDR3: CASSQAYGWGDGYTF. The CDR3 coding sequence is TGCGCCAGCAGCCAAGCTTATGGGTGGGGGGATGGCTACACCTTC.

This clonotype was counted between two and nine times. This chain connects TRBV29-1 to TRBJ2-3, with TRBD2 identical over 7 bases. The CDR3 sequence is 15 residues long. Per germline, CDR1 SQVTM and CDR2 ANQGSEA. The V segment lost 3 bases and the J segment 6 bases; nucleotides outside the gene matches: 12. The CDR3 spells CSVDGIAGEEDTQYF. In DNA, the CDR3 is TGCAGCGTTGACGGAATAGCGGGTGAAGAGGATACGCAGTATTTT.